Listed below are T cell receptor beta chains from one sample, sequenced in a study of blood T cells in healthy people across ages. A single record per CDR3 protein comes from TCRdb applying MiXCR to the 5' RACE reads. The top ten clones hold about 54% of a sample with a few hundred thousand distinct CDR3 sequences, about 52% of them seen once. The specimen was blood. All receptors come from a man aged 60 to 75 in good health. The CDR3 runs from the conserved cysteine through the conserved F or W.

j_call: TRBJ2-7; v_call: TRBV6-1; cdr3_length: 19; cdr3_aa: CAVLPLWHGDQRLSYEQYF
j_call: TRBJ2-3; v_call: TRBV12-3/TRBV12-4; cdr3_length: 13; cdr3_aa: CASSRANTDTQYF
j_call: TRBJ2-5; v_call: TRBV6-6; cdr3_length: 17; cdr3_aa: CASSILGTSGIQETQYF
j_call: TRBJ1-2; v_call: TRBV12-3/TRBV12-4; cdr3_length: 15; cdr3_aa: CASSLVIGTPHGYTF
j_call: TRBJ1-4; v_call: TRBV6-1; cdr3_length: 15; cdr3_aa: CASSEAPRGQEKLFF
j_call: TRBJ2-3; v_call: TRBV12-3/TRBV12-4; cdr3_length: 14; cdr3_aa: CASSFNQVTDTQYF
j_call: TRBJ2-3; v_call: TRBV7-3; cdr3_length: 13; cdr3_aa: CASGDSGAYTQYF
j_call: TRBJ2-7; v_call: TRBV7-2; cdr3_length: 15; cdr3_aa: CASSLNPGSSYEQYF
j_call: TRBJ2-5; v_call: TRBV13; cdr3_length: 13; cdr3_aa: CASSERAQETQYF
j_call: TRBJ2-5; v_call: TRBV25-1; cdr3_length: 14; cdr3_aa: CASGEAGAKETQYF
j_call: TRBJ2-1; v_call: TRBV29-1; cdr3_length: 17; cdr3_aa: CSVEGERGGSPYNEQFF
j_call: TRBJ2-4; v_call: TRBV7-9; cdr3_length: 12; cdr3_aa: CASSLGYREQYF
j_call: TRBJ2-1; v_call: TRBV20-1; cdr3_length: 14; cdr3_aa: CSAGRVRSYNEQFF
j_call: -; v_call: TRBV27; cdr3_length: 11; cdr3_aa: CASKGGETQYF
j_call: -; v_call: TRBV2; cdr3_length: 13; cdr3_aa: CASRLTGGYEQYF
j_call: TRBJ2-1; v_call: TRBV29-1; cdr3_length: 15; cdr3_aa: CSAGTSGFRAREQFF
j_call: TRBJ1-1; v_call: TRBV6-2/TRBV6-3; cdr3_length: 16; cdr3_aa: CASSHPELVLNTEAFF
j_call: TRBJ1-2; v_call: TRBV4-1; cdr3_length: 13; cdr3_aa: CASSQVGVNGYTF
j_call: TRBJ1-4; v_call: TRBV4-3; cdr3_length: 16; cdr3_aa: CASSHSTGGGGEKLFF
j_call: TRBJ2-2; v_call: TRBV5-5; cdr3_length: 15; cdr3_aa: CASSGWDRVTGELFF
j_call: TRBJ2-1; v_call: TRBV7-9; cdr3_length: 14; cdr3_aa: CASTLREGPNEQFF
j_call: TRBJ2-1; v_call: TRBV7-2; cdr3_length: 15; cdr3_aa: CASSLARQGYNEQFF
j_call: TRBJ2-7; v_call: TRBV13; cdr3_length: 15; cdr3_aa: CASSLWTGDPYEQYF
j_call: TRBJ2-7; v_call: TRBV5-1; cdr3_length: 17; cdr3_aa: CASSLGPDSGGTYEQYF
j_call: TRBJ1-1; v_call: TRBV6-5; cdr3_length: 14; cdr3_aa: CASSDTDRGTEAFF
j_call: TRBJ2-7; v_call: TRBV7-2; cdr3_length: 12; cdr3_aa: CASSLQEYEQYF
j_call: TRBJ1-2; v_call: TRBV10-2; cdr3_length: 12; cdr3_aa: CASSENSGGYTF
j_call: TRBJ2-1; v_call: TRBV7-2; cdr3_length: 16; cdr3_aa: CASSTRTGGLYNEQFF
j_call: TRBJ1-4; v_call: TRBV7-2; cdr3_length: 14; cdr3_aa: CASSSEGVWEKLFF
j_call: TRBJ2-5; v_call: TRBV9; cdr3_length: 14; cdr3_aa: CASSVGGGTETQYF
j_call: TRBJ1-2; v_call: TRBV20-1; cdr3_length: 16; cdr3_aa: CSARDRRRGAYYGYTF
j_call: TRBJ2-3; v_call: TRBV5-1; cdr3_length: 15; cdr3_aa: CAGSLEGQSTDTQYF
j_call: TRBJ1-2; v_call: TRBV29-1; cdr3_length: 14; cdr3_aa: CSVAHRAANYGYTF
j_call: TRBJ2-1; v_call: TRBV24-1; cdr3_length: 17; cdr3_aa: CATSDPTSGSSYNEQFF
j_call: TRBJ2-3; v_call: TRBV7-8; cdr3_length: 16; cdr3_aa: CASSRGRAGGIDTQYF
j_call: TRBJ2-7; v_call: TRBV7-2; cdr3_length: 15; cdr3_aa: CASSSVGGQTNEQYF
j_call: TRBJ1-2; v_call: TRBV14; cdr3_length: 17; cdr3_aa: CASSQVQIPGPESGYTF
j_call: TRBJ1-6; v_call: TRBV7-2; cdr3_length: 13; cdr3_aa: CASTFRANSPLHF
j_call: TRBJ1-4; v_call: TRBV2; cdr3_length: 17; cdr3_aa: CASSEQGGGSASEKLFF
j_call: TRBJ1-2; v_call: TRBV5-1; cdr3_length: 16; cdr3_aa: CASTPGVARASNGYTF
j_call: TRBJ2-7; v_call: TRBV10-3; cdr3_length: 11; cdr3_aa: CATSRDYEQYF
j_call: TRBJ1-5; v_call: TRBV6-1; cdr3_length: 16; cdr3_aa: CASSDPRTGRDQPQHF
j_call: TRBJ2-3; v_call: TRBV7-2; cdr3_length: 14; cdr3_aa: CASSPDPGADTQYF
j_call: TRBJ2-3; v_call: TRBV5-1; cdr3_length: 16; cdr3_aa: CASSPQAGGLPDTQYF
j_call: TRBJ2-7; v_call: TRBV10-3; cdr3_length: 14; cdr3_aa: CAIMAAGGWGEQYF
j_call: TRBJ1-4; v_call: TRBV19; cdr3_length: 15; cdr3_aa: CASSRQADMGGKLFF
j_call: TRBJ1-6; v_call: TRBV7-2; cdr3_length: 17; cdr3_aa: CASSLVPPGQGASPLHF
j_call: TRBJ1-5; v_call: TRBV3-1; cdr3_length: 14; cdr3_aa: CASSQGPGRWPQHF
j_call: TRBJ2-7; v_call: TRBV6-2/TRBV6-3; cdr3_length: 13; cdr3_aa: CASSTALIIEQYF
j_call: TRBJ2-7; v_call: TRBV5-1; cdr3_length: 17; cdr3_aa: CASSLLTGTGSYNEQYF
j_call: TRBJ1-2; v_call: TRBV6-5; cdr3_length: 12; cdr3_aa: CASSRKGYGYTF
j_call: TRBJ2-3; v_call: TRBV14; cdr3_length: 14; cdr3_aa: CASSGRRRADTQYF
j_call: TRBJ2-5; v_call: TRBV24-1; cdr3_length: 15; cdr3_aa: CATSEPGQGSGEQYF
j_call: TRBJ1-2; v_call: TRBV10-3; cdr3_length: 13; cdr3_aa: CAISAVPNYGYTF
j_call: TRBJ1-1; v_call: TRBV20-1; cdr3_length: 15; cdr3_aa: CSARPPQGRNTEAFF
j_call: TRBJ2-4; v_call: TRBV28; cdr3_length: 14; cdr3_aa: CASNPGTEQNIQYF
j_call: TRBJ2-1; v_call: TRBV20-1; cdr3_length: 15; cdr3_aa: CSATGIGGGNYEQFF
j_call: TRBJ1-6; v_call: TRBV4-2; cdr3_length: 13; cdr3_aa: CASSPDRGSPLHF
j_call: TRBJ2-4; v_call: TRBV10-3; cdr3_length: 14; cdr3_aa: CAISPGLAKNIQYF